These 30 T cell receptor beta chains came from one sample sequenced in a study of cytomegalovirus exposure and HLA in healthy donors. In the PCR, 60 Vbeta and 13 Jbeta primers were used. Measured with immunoSEQ multiplex PCR; TCRdb has only the in-frame clones, and not every one. Of more than 20,000 clones listed, approximately 70% are singletons. Material for sequencing was PBMCs. These receptors were taken from a woman in her forties or fifties in good health and CMV-seronegative.

V gene TRBV11-2 combines with J gene TRBJ2-5; 8 nucleotides line up with TRBD1. This CDR3 has 14 residues. After removal of 5 bases from V and 4 bases from J, the junction contained 6 bases not matched to a gene. Germline V lookup: CDR1 SGHAT, CDR2 FQNNGV. Written as DNA, the CDR3 is TGTGCCAGCAGCAGAGACAGGGGCGGAGAGACCCAGTACTTC. The encoded protein is CASSRDRGGETQYF.

Only a few counts were recorded for this clone. The chain uses TRBV5-1 and TRBJ2-7; TRBD1 matches 7 bases. After removal of 0 bases from V and 4 bases from J, the junction contained 4 bases not matched to a gene. Germline CDR1 is SGHRS and CDR2 is YFSETQ. This CDR3 is built from 14 residues. The CDR3 loop is CASSLGGTAYEQYF. Here the CDR3 DNA reads TGCGCCAGCAGCTTGGGGGGGACAGCTTACGAGCAGTACTTC.

The chain uses TRBV6-5 and TRBJ2-1, with D possibly being TRBD1 (5 bases). Germline CDR1 and CDR2: MNHEY and SVGAGI. Trimming left V 4 bases short and J 9 bases short, with 19 bases between. The CDR3 runs to 15 residues. The CDR3: CASSSSRVELGEQFF. CDR3 DNA: TGTGCCAGCAGTTCGTCCAGGGTGGAGTTGGGTGAGCAGTTCTTC.

The chain is built from TRBV28 and TRBJ2-3; D unclear. This CDR3 is 14 amino acids long. CDR1 MDHEN and CDR2 SYDVKM come from the germline V gene. V shed 6 bases and J shed 0 bases, with 10 bases lying between them. The CDR3 coding sequence is TGTGCCAGCAGCCCCGCAGGTAGCACAGATACGCAGTATTTT. Protein: CASSPAGSTDTQYF. The full variable domain, its missing parts supplied by reference TRBV28 and TRBJ2-3, is DVKVTQSSRYLVKRTGEKVFLECVQDMDHENMFWYRQDPGLGLRLIYFSYDVKMKEKGDIPEGYSVSREKKERFSLILESASTNQTSMYLCASSPAGSTDTQYFGPGTRLTVL.

This clone ranks as medium-sized. The chain recombines TRBV6-5 with TRBJ1-4; 10 bases match TRBD1. V dropped 7 bases and J dropped 8; count of bases not matched to a gene: 7. CDR3 length: 14 residues. The germline CDR1 and CDR2 sequences are MNHEY and SVGAGI. CDR3 in amino acids: CASKVDRGTEKLFF. The CDR3 coding sequence is TGTGCCAGCAAGGTGGACAGGGGGACGGAAAAACTGTTTTTT.

This clone was seen only a few times. CDR3 sequence reads: CASRVRGRDTEAFF. The CDR3, as DNA: TGTGCCAGCAGGGTGAGGGGGCGAGACACTGAAGCTTTCTTT. The rearrangement joins TRBV25-1 to TRBJ1-1, with 7 bases lining up with TRBD1. The CDR3 has 14 amino acids. The germline V gene has CDR1 MGHDK and CDR2 SYGVNS. V lost 6 bases, J lost 3 bases, and 7 bases stayed unmatched.

This sequence joins TRBV4-2 and TRBJ2-1; 11 bases fit TRBD2. V gave up 0 bases and J gave up 6 bases; unmatched junction bases: 4. Germline CDR1 is LGHNA and CDR2 is YNFKEQ. CDR3 length: 16 amino acids. CDR3 in amino acids: CASSQDHSGRANEQFF. The DNA for the CDR3 is TGTGCCAGCAGCCAAGATCATAGCGGGAGGGCCAATGAGCAGTTCTTC.

The CDR3 bases are TGTGCCAGCAGTGAATCAGGGACTAGAGGAGATACGCAGTATTTT. This gives the protein CASSESGTRGDTQYF. The chain carries TRBV25-1 and TRBJ2-3, with TRBD2 matching over 8 bases. V dropped 1 base and J dropped 5; count of bases not matched to a gene: 5. This CDR3 region has 15 residues. Germline V gene lookup returns CDR1 MGHDK and CDR2 SYGVNS.

J is TRBJ2-2 and V is TRBV29-1, with 9 bases fitting TRBD1. Germline CDR1 is SQVTM and CDR2 is ANQGSEA. The CDR3 spans 15 residues. The trim removed 7 bases at V and 8 bases at J, leaving 14 bases unmatched. The CDR3 spells CSAKTGQGLAGELFF. DNA of the CDR3: TGCAGCGCGAAAACCGGACAGGGGTTAGCGGGGGAGCTGTTTTTT.

The chain joins TRBV15 to TRBJ1-2; D ambiguous. The germline V and J ends were trimmed by 1 base and 8 bases, with 20 bases remaining between them. Germline CDR1 reads LNHNV; CDR2 reads YYDKDF (reference sequence). The CDR3 contains 16 residues. The CDR3 nucleotides are TGTGCCACCAGCAGAGGAGATCGGGGAGGGCTGGGCGGCTACACCTTC. Its protein is CATSRGDRGGLGGYTF.

The chain joins TRBV15 to TRBJ1-2; D possibly corresponds to TRBD1 (5 bases). The CDR3 is 14 amino acids. Germline CDR1 reads LNHNV; CDR2 reads YYDKDF (reference sequence). Trimming stripped 3 bases from V and 3 bases from J, with 11 bases between. The CDR3 region has the DNA TGTGCCACCAGCAGGGCAGGGAAAGACTATGGCTACACCTTC. This codes for CATSRAGKDYGYTF. The entire variable domain, with the rest obtained from reference TRBV15 and TRBJ1-2, is as follows: DAMVIQNPRYQVTQFGKPVTLSCSQTLNHNVMYWYQQKSSQAPKLLFHYYDKDFNNEADTPDNFQSRRPNTSFCFLDIRSPGLGDTAMYLCATSRAGKDYGYTFGSGTRLTVV.

This chain joins TRBV5-4 and TRBJ1-1, with a possible D match to TRBD1 (6 bases). Trimming removed 4 bases from V and 1 base from J, with 20 bases in between. The CDR3 totals 17 residues. CDR1 SGHNT and CDR2 YYREEE come from the germline V gene (reference sequence). The CDR3 region is CASSPPQSGGQNTEAFF. In DNA form, the CDR3 reads TGTGCCAGCAGCCCCCCGCAAAGCGGGGGACAGAACACTGAAGCTTTCTTT. Together with reference TRBV5-4 and TRBJ1-1, the CDR3 gives the full variable domain: ETGVTQSPTHLIKTRGQQVTLRCSSQSGHNTVSWYQQALGQGPQFIFQYYREEENGRGNFPPRFSGLQFPNYSSELNVNALELDDSALYLCASSPPQSGGQNTEAFFGQGTRLTVV.

This clone was detected a few times. This sequence joins TRBV10-3 and TRBJ2-1, with D perhaps TRBD2 (5 bases). V lost 6 bases and J lost 0, with 9 bases in between. There are 14 residues in the CDR3. Germline values: CDR1 ENHRY, CDR2 SYGVKD. The CDR3 bases are TGTGCCATCAGGGCGGGTAGCTCCTACAATGAGCAGTTCTTC. Encoded protein: CAIRAGSSYNEQFF.

The chain carries TRBV7-2 and TRBJ2-7; D remains unclear. Germline assignment: CDR1 SGHTA and CDR2 FQGNSA. Trimming left V 5 bases short and J 6 bases short, with 8 bases between. CDR3 length equals 11 residues. The CDR3 reads CASSPKTEQYF. The CDR3 coding sequence is TGTGCCAGCAGCCCTAAAACCGAGCAGTACTTC.

V is TRBV6-5 and J is TRBJ2-7; a possible D gene is TRBD1 (6 bases). The CDR3 has 14 residues. Trimming cost V 2 bases and J 0 bases, with 8 bases left between them. Per germline, CDR1 MNHEY and CDR2 SVGAGI. CDR3 in amino acids: CASSYDRFSYEQYF. DNA for the CDR3: TGTGCCAGCAGTTACGACAGGTTCTCCTACGAGCAGTACTTC.

V and J are TRBV6-5 and TRBJ1-1; D is unresolved. This CDR3 is built from 11 residues. CDR1 is MNHEY and CDR2 is SVGAGI in the germline V gene. V lost 5 bases and J 8 bases, leaving 9 bases between the germline ends. As DNA, the CDR3 is TGTGCCAGCAGTACCACAAAAGAAGCTTTCTTT. This translates into CASSTTKEAFF.

This clone is categorized as medium-sized. The chain combines TRBV7-9 with TRBJ1-1; D uncertain. Germline CDR1 is SEHNR and CDR2 is FQNEAQ (reference sequence). The CDR3 sequence is 12 residues long. V lost 7 bases and J lost 3, with 9 bases in between. CDR3 amino acids: CASTPEDTEAFF. DNA for the CDR3: TGTGCCAGCACGCCAGAGGACACTGAAGCTTTCTTT. The variable domain in full, with the rest retrieved from reference TRBV7-9 and TRBJ1-1, is DTGVSQNPRHKITKRGQNVTFRCDPISEHNRLYWYRQTLGQGPEFLTYFQNEAQLEKSRLLSDRFSAERPKGSFSTLEIQRTEQGDSAMYLCASTPEDTEAFFGQGTRLTVV.

This chain uses TRBV21-1 with TRBJ1-1; the table calls TRBD1, which could not be checked here. TRBV21-1 counts as a pseudogene. The CDR3 contains 13 residues. For the CDR3, the DNA is TGTGCCAGCAGCACCCCCGGACAGACTGAAGCTTTCTTT. It yields the protein CASSTPGQTEAFF.

This clone was detected a few times. The chain has TRBV28 and TRBJ1-5; 10 bases map to TRBD1. This CDR3 comprises 16 residues. Germline V gene sequence: CDR1 MDHEN, CDR2 SYDVKM. The V and J ends lost 6 bases and 6 bases, in that order; junction bases with no gene match: 11. CDR3 loop: CASRLPLGTGVQPQHF. CDR3 DNA: TGTGCCAGCAGACTACCGCTTGGGACAGGGGTTCAGCCCCAGCATTTT.

The CDR3 nucleotides are TGTGCCAGCAGTGAAGGAGGGAGAGGCTATGGCTACACCTTC. Translated: CASSEGGRGYGYTF. The rearrangement joins TRBV6-1 to TRBJ1-2, with D unclear. This CDR3 spans 14 amino acids. Deletions cut 1 base from V and 4 bases from J, with 10 bases between. Germline loops: CDR1 MNHNS, CDR2 SASEGT.

The chain links TRBV6-5 to TRBJ2-7; no clear D. The germline gives CDR1 MNHEY, CDR2 SVGAGI. The CDR3 spans 14 residues. V was pared by 2 bases and J by 0 bases, with 8 bases between. CDR3 sequence: CASSYVADSYEQYF. In DNA form, the CDR3 reads TGTGCCAGCAGTTACGTGGCCGACTCCTACGAGCAGTACTTC.

This chain uses TRBV25-1 with TRBJ1-5, with 8 bases aligning to TRBD1. CDR1 is MGHDK, CDR2 SYGVNS, per germline. The CDR3 covers 13 residues. V shed 9 bases and J 3 bases; nucleotides not matched to a gene: 4. DNA for the CDR3: TGTGCCAGTGGGACAGGCCCCAATCAGCCCCAGCATTTT. This translates into CASGTGPNQPQHF.

This clone was recorded a few times. The rearrangement uses TRBV15 and TRBJ2-3; the D gene is possibly TRBD2 (6 bases). From germline, CDR1 is LNHNV and CDR2 YYDKDF (reference sequence). The length of the CDR3 is 16 residues. Trimming took 5 bases from V and 6 from J, leaving 21 bases between them. CDR3 sequence (DNA): TGTGCCACCAGCCCCTATCCTGGGACTCCTACGGATACGCAGTATTTT. It yields the protein CATSPYPGTPTDTQYF.

The V call is TRBV13, the J call TRBJ2-3, with 9 bases matching TRBD2. Looked up from germline, CDR1 is PRHDT and CDR2 is FYEKMQ (reference sequence). This CDR3 comprises 16 residues. J gave up 3 bases and V 5 bases, and 9 bases lay outside the gene matches. CDR3 loop: CASSAGLAFGTDTQYF. CDR3 nucleotide sequence: TGTGCCAGCAGCGCAGGACTAGCGTTTGGGACAGATACGCAGTATTTT. Combining the CDR3 with reference TRBV13 and TRBJ2-3 gives the whole variable domain AAGVIQSPRHLIKEKRETATLKCYPIPRHDTVYWYQQGPGQDPQFLISFYEKMQSDKGSIPDRFSAQQFSDYHSELNMSSLELGDSALYFCASSAGLAFGTDTQYFGPGTRLTVL.

The chain carries TRBV7-9 and TRBJ1-1, with 11 bases identical to TRBD1. The CDR3 consists of 15 residues. V trimming: 5 bases; J trimming: 1 base; junction bases outside the gene matches: 3. Germline CDR1 and CDR2: SEHNR and FQNEAQ (reference sequence). CDR3 sequence reads: CASSRTGGANTEAFF. The CDR3 coding sequence is TGTGCCAGCAGCCGGACAGGGGGCGCGAACACTGAAGCTTTCTTT.

The CDR3 region has the DNA TGTGCCAGCTCACCCGGACAGGGGTTCGCCGGGGAGCTGTTTTTT. Translation: CASSPGQGFAGELFF. The V call is TRBV18, the J call TRBJ2-2, with 9 bases aligning to TRBD1. This CDR3 spans 15 amino acids. V dropped 3 bases and J dropped 6; count of bases not matched to a gene: 5. Germline CDR1 KGHSH, CDR2 LQKENI. Based on the CDR3 plus reference TRBV18 and TRBJ2-2, the full variable domain is NAGVMQNPRHLVRRRGQEARLRCSPMKGHSHVYWYRQLPEEGLKFMVYLQKENIIDESGMPKERFSAEFPKEGPSILRIQQVVRGDSAAYFCASSPGQGFAGELFFGEGSRLTVL.

This clone was picked up one time. The chain joins TRBV5-1 to TRBJ1-4; 8 bases fit TRBD1. This CDR3 contains 14 residues. Trimming cost V 5 bases and J 0 bases; bases outside gene matches: 0. Per the germline V gene, CDR1 is SGHRS and CDR2 is YFSETQ. The CDR3 here is CASRDRATNEKLFF. The CDR3 coding sequence is TGCGCCAGCAGGGACAGGGCAACTAATGAAAAACTGTTTTTT.

V is TRBV5-1 and J is TRBJ1-1; TRBD1 is a possible D gene (5 bases). V was cut by 1 base and J by 0 bases, with 10 bases left in between. The CDR3 is 15 amino acids. Germline V gene lookup returns CDR1 SGHRS and CDR2 YFSETQ. The CDR3 loop reads CASSLWQGLNTEAFF. Written as DNA, the CDR3 is TGCGCCAGCAGCTTGTGGCAGGGCCTGAACACTGAAGCTTTCTTT. Using reference TRBV5-1 and TRBJ1-1 for the parts outside the CDR3, the full variable domain is KAGVTQTPRYLIKTRGQQVTLSCSPISGHRSVSWYQQTPGQGLQFLFEYFSETQRNKGNFPGRFSGRQFSNSRSEMNVSTLELGDSALYLCASSLWQGLNTEAFFGQGTRLTVV.

The rearrangement links TRBV14 to TRBJ1-2; TRBD1 might be the D (6 bases). V lost 5 bases and J lost 5, with 21 bases in between. This CDR3 comprises 16 residues. Per germline, CDR1 SGHDN and CDR2 FVKESK. The CDR3 protein is CASSLMTSRGAYGYTF. In DNA, the CDR3 is TGTGCCAGCAGCTTAATGACCTCTCGGGGGGCGTATGGCTACACCTTC. Together with reference TRBV14 and TRBJ1-2, the CDR3 gives the full variable domain: EAGVTQFPSHSVIEKGQTVTLRCDPISGHDNLYWYRRVMGKEIKFLLHFVKESKQDESGMPNNRFLAERTGGTYSTLKVQPAELEDSGVYFCASSLMTSRGAYGYTFGSGTRLTVV.

In its sample, this clone was seen a few times. The rearrangement joins TRBV28 to TRBJ2-6; 10 positions match TRBD1. The V gene end was trimmed by 4 bases and the J gene end by 1 base; junction bases not matched to a gene: 7. Germline lookup yields CDR1 MDHEN and CDR2 SYDVKM. CDR3 size: 18 residues. For the CDR3, the DNA is TGTGCCAGCAGTTCAGAGACAGGGGGCTCTTCTGGGGCCAACGTCCTGACTTTC. This codes for CASSSETGGSSGANVLTF.